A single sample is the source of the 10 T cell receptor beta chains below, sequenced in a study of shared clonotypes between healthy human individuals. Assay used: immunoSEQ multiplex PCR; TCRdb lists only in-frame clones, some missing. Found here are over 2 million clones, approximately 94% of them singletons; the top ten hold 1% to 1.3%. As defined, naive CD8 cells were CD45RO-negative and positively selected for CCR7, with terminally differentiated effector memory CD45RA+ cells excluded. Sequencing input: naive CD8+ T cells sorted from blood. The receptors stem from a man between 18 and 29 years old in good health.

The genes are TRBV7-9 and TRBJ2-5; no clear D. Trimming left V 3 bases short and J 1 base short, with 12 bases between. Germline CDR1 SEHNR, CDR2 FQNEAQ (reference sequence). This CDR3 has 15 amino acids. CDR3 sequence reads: CASSFVLSGQETQYF. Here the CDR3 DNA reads TGTGCCAGCAGCTTCGTCTTGTCAGGCCAAGAGACCCAGTACTTC. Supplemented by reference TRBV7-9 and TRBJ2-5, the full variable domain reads DTGVSQNPRHKITKRGQNVTFRCDPISEHNRLYWYRQTLGQGPEFLTYFQNEAQLEKSRLLSDRFSAERPKGSFSTLEIQRTEQGDSAMYLCASSFVLSGQETQYFGPGTRLLVL.

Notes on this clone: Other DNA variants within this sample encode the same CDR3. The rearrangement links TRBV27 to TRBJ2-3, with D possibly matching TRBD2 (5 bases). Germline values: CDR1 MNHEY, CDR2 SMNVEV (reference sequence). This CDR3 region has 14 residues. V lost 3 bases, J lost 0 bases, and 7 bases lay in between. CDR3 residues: CASSLSGSTDTQYF. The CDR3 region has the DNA TGTGCCAGCAGTTTGTCGGGGAGCACAGATACGCAGTATTTT.

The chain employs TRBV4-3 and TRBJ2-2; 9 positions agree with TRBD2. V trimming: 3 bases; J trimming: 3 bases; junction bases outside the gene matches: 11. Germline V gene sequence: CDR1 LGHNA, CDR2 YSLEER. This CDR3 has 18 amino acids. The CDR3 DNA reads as TGCGCCAGCAGCCATTCCCCGGGACTAGCTTCCCACACCGGGGAGCTGTTTTTT. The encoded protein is CASSHSPGLASHTGELFF.

CDR3 in amino acids: CASSQVRGASTGELFF. The DNA of the CDR3 is TGCGCCAGCAGCCAAGTGCGGGGGGCGAGCACCGGGGAGCTGTTTTTT. The V call is TRBV4-1, the J call TRBJ2-2, with 8 bases aligning to TRBD2. Germline CDR1 and CDR2: MGHRA and YSYEKL. The CDR3 runs to 16 residues. The V and J ends lost 1 base and 4 bases, in that order; junction bases with no gene match: 5.

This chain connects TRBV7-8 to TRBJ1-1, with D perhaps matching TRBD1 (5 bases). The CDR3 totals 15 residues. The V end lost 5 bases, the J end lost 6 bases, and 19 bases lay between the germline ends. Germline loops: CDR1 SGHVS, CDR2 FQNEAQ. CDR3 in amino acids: CASSHQGLLNAEAFF. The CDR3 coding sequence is TGTGCCAGCAGCCACCAGGGACTCCTTAACGCTGAAGCTTTCTTT.

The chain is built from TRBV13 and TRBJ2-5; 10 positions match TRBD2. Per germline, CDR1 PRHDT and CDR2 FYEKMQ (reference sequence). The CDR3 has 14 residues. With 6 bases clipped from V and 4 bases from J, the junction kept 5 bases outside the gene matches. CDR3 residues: CASSNLAGGETQYF. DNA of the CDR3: TGTGCCAGCAGTAACTTAGCGGGAGGAGAGACCCAGTACTTC.

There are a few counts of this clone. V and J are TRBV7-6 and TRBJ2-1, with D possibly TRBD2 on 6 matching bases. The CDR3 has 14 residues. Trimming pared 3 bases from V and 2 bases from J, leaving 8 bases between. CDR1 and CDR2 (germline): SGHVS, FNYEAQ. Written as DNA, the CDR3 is TGTGCCAGCAGCTTCGGGACTGCCTACAATGAGCAGTTCTTC. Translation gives CASSFGTAYNEQFF. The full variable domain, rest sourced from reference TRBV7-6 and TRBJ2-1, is GAGVSQSPRYKVTKRGQDVALRCDPISGHVSLYWYRQALGQGPEFLTYFNYEAQQDKSGLPNDRFSAERPEGSISTLTIQRTEQRDSAMYRCASSFGTAYNEQFFGPGTRLTVL.

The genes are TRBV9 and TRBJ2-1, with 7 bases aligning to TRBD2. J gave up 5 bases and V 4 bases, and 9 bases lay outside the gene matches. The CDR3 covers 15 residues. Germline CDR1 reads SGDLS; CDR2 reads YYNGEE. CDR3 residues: CASSPSGDFNNEQFF. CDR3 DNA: TGTGCCAGCAGCCCCAGCGGGGACTTCAACAATGAGCAGTTCTTC.

The CDR3 reads CASSPRFLPRYEQYF. The CDR3, as DNA: TGCGCCAGCAGCCCACGGTTCCTGCCCCGCTACGAGCAGTACTTC. The chain links TRBV5-1 to TRBJ2-7; D call uncertain. The CDR3 is 15 residues long. Germline V gene sequence: CDR1 SGHRS, CDR2 YFSETQ. V was pared by 4 bases and J by 3 bases, with 17 bases between.

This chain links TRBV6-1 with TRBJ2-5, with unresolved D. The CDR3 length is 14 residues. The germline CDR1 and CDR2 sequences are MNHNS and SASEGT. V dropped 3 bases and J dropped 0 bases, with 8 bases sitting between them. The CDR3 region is CASSDRWNQETQYF. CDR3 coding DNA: TGTGCCAGCAGTGATAGGTGGAACCAAGAGACCCAGTACTTC.